The rows below give T cell receptor beta chains drawn from one sample of a study of cytomegalovirus exposure and HLA in healthy donors. Libraries were prepared by immunoSEQ multiplex PCR; TCRdb keeps only in-frame clonotypes and omits some of them. The top ten hold 4.5% to 5% of the sample, which has approximately 150,000 clones, 70% to 75% seen once. The specimen sequenced was PBMCs. Source of these receptors: a man younger than 35 in good health and CMV-seropositive. The CDR3 runs from the conserved cysteine through the conserved F or W. The order of the fields is D gene, J gene, V gene, CDR3 protein. D genes are given only for firm matches.

>TRBD1|TRBJ1-2|TRBV19
CASSTTRDRVGYTF
>NA|TRBJ2-5|TRBV7-2
CASSFPRQQETQYF
>TRBD2|TRBJ2-5|TRBV19
CASSRGGGAWETQYF
>NA|TRBJ1-5|TRBV7-9
CASSQDGDQPQHF
>NA|TRBJ2-3|TRBV30
CAWARLNTQYF
>NA|TRBJ2-3|TRBV7-9
CASSSADTQYF
>TRBD1|TRBJ2-5|TRBV28
CASSLTGAQETQYF
>TRBD2|TRBJ2-2|TRBV7-3
CASSSGLAGGTGELFF
>TRBD1|TRBJ1-4|TRBV11-3
CASSSRQGTNEKLFF
>TRBD1|TRBJ2-2|TRBV5-4
CASSLKDRAGGELFF
>NA|TRBJ1-2|TRBV27
CASSLNPGGGYTF
>TRBD1|TRBJ1-3|TRBV7-8
CASSLEATGAGNTIYF
>TRBD1|TRBJ1-5|TRBV15
CATSRVRGLDSNQPQHF
>NA|TRBJ1-2|TRBV30
CASNPLWGGGYTF
>TRBD2|TRBJ2-1|TRBV4-2
CASSQEEAGTSGRAVEQFF
>NA|TRBJ2-2|TRBV5-1
CASSLDRNTGELFF
>NA|TRBJ1-1|TRBV5-4
CASSFGSGTEAFF
>TRBD1|TRBJ2-5|TRBV14
CASSQDRREFFRTGVGETQYF
>TRBD2|TRBJ2-2|TRBV27
CASSSGLAGEYGELFF
>TRBD2|TRBJ2-1|TRBV7-6
CASSQGLAGTFTYNEQFF
>TRBD1|TRBJ1-1|TRBV25-1
CASSDPTGYSTEAFF
>TRBD2|TRBJ2-2|TRBV6-4
CASSRTSGDTGELFF
>TRBD2|TRBJ2-3|TRBV7-9
CASSLRGLAGAEKDTQYF
>TRBD1|TRBJ2-2|TRBV7-9
CASSTFRDSNTGELFF
>NA|TRBJ1-1|TRBV14
CASSQAGTRTEAFF
>TRBD1|TRBJ2-1|TRBV7-7
CASSLSGTGVNEQFF
>NA|TRBJ2-6|TRBV5-1
CASSFAFSGANVLTF
>NA|TRBJ1-4|TRBV9
CASSGGTHEKLFF
>NA|TRBJ1-1|TRBV2
CASSEAGGAVINTEAFF